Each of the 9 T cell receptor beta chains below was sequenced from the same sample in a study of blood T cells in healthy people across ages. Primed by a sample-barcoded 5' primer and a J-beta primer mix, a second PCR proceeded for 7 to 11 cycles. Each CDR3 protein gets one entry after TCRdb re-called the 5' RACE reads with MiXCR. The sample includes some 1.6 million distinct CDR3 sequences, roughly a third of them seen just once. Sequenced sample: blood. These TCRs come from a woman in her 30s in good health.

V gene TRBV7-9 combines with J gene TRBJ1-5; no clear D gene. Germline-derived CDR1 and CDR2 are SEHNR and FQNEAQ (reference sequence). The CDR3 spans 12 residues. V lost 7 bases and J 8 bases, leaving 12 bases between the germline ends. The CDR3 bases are TGTGCCAGCACCGTGGGGAACGAGCCCCAGCATTTT. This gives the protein CASTVGNEPQHF.

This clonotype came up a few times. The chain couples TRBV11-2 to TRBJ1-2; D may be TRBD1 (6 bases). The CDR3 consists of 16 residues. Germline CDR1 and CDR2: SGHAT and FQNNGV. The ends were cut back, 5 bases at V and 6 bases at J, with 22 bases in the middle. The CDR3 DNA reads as TGTGCCAGCAGCCCCCCCGGTGGGGGCGGGGTGGATGGCTACACCTTC. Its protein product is CASSPPGGGGVDGYTF.

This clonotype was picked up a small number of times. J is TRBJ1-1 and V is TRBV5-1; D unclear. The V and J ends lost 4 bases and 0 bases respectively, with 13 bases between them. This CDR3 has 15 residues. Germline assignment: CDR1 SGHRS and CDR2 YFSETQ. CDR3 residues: CASSLDGVMNTEAFF. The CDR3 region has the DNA TGCGCCAGCAGCCTGGATGGGGTGATGAACACTGAAGCTTTCTTT. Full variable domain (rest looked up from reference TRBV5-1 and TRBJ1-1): KAGVTQTPRYLIKTRGQQVTLSCSPISGHRSVSWYQQTPGQGLQFLFEYFSETQRNKGNFPGRFSGRQFSNSRSEMNVSTLELGDSALYLCASSLDGVMNTEAFFGQGTRLTVV.

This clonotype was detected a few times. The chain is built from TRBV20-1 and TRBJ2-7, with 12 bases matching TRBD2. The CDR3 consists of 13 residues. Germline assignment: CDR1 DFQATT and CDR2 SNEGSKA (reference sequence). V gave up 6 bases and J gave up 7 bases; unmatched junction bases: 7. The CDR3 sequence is CSAWTSGNSEQYF. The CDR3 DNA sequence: TGCAGTGCCTGGACTAGCGGGAATAGTGAGCAGTACTTC.

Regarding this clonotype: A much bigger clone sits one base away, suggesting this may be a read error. The CDR3 here is CASSIEGQGLGEQYF. The DNA for the CDR3 is TGTGCCAGCAGCATAGAGGGACAGGGCTTGGGGGAGCAGTACTTC. The chain uses TRBV9 and TRBJ2-5, with TRBD1 identical over 9 bases. CDR3 length equals 15 residues. V dropped 4 bases and J dropped 11; count of bases not matched to a gene: 15. Germline CDR1 and CDR2: SGDLS and YYNGEE. Based on the CDR3 plus reference TRBV9 and TRBJ2-5, the full variable domain is DSGVTQTPKHLITATGQRVTLRCSPRSGDLSVYWYQQSLDQGLQFLIQYYNGEERAKGNILERFSAQQFPDLHSELNLSSLELGDSALYFCASSIEGQGLGEQYFGPGTRLLVL.

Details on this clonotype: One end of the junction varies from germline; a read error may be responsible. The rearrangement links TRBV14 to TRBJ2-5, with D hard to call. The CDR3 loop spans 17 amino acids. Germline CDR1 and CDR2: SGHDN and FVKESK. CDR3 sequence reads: CASSQDRGTLFKETQYF. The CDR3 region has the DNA TGTGCCAGCAGTCAAGATCGAGGCACGTTATTTAAAGAGACCCAGTACTTC.

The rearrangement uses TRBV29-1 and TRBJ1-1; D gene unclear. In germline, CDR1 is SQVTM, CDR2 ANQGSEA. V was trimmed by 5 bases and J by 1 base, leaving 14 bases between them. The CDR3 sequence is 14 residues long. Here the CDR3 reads CSVSRGGANTEAFF. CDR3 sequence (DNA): TGCAGCGTTTCGCGGGGAGGAGCGAACACTGAAGCTTTCTTT.

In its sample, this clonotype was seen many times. CDR3 residues: CASSESLGPYSGANVLTF. The CDR3 DNA reads TGTGCCAGCAGCGAGTCCCTTGGGCCGTACTCTGGGGCCAACGTCCTGACTTTC. The chain uses TRBV9 and TRBJ2-6; D gene unclear. Trimming took 3 bases from V and 0 from J, leaving 16 bases between them. The CDR3 is 18 residues long. Per the germline V gene, CDR1 is SGDLS and CDR2 is YYNGEE.

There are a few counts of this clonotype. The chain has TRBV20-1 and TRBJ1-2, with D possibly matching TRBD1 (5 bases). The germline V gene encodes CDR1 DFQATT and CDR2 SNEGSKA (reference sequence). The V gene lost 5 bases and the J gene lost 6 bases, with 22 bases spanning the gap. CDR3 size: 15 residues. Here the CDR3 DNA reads TGCAGTGCTCCCCGACAGATTCGATCCCGGGATGGCTACACCTTC. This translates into CSAPRQIRSRDGYTF.